This TCR beta chain was recovered during a study of blood T cell repertoires in COVID-19. Across the whole study: From T cells, B-cell-depleted T cells, or PBMCs came the material, which was cDNA or gDNA.

Each participant's cohort was designated according to participant-reported clinical history. Exposed study participants had met a COVID-19 case within 2 weeks before entry. V trimming: 2 bases; J trimming: 5 bases; junction bases outside the gene matches: 20. This CDR3 region has 20 residues. Germline V CDR1 and CDR2: MNHNS, SASEGT. In the authors' workflow: Researchers report that nucleated cell counts were estimated from reference gene primer amplification. Assay: immunoSEQ multiplex PCR; the TCRdb copy retains only in-frame clones and omits some. The D gene and trimming were derived from the DNA, and the V and J assignments and clone size from that table. Of about 280,000 clones in the sample, approximately 82% were seen once.

Sequencing was done on a sample of PBMCs or T cells enriched from blood (not recorded which). The receptor was isolated from a man in his forties or fifties who had been exposed to COVID-19. The chain uses TRBV6-1 and TRBJ2-3; 9 nucleotides agree with TRBD1. The CDR3 protein is CASSESWKSGTGLFRDTQYF. The DNA for the CDR3 is TGTGCCAGCAGTGAATCGTGGAAATCCGGGACAGGGCTGTTTCGAGATACGCAGTATTTT.